These T cell receptor beta chains were read from a single sample in a study of blood T cells in healthy people across ages. TCRdb passed the 5' RACE reads through MiXCR, listing each CDR3 protein once. The data contain 1,800,000 or so distinct CDR3 sequences, about two fifths of them singletons. The source material was blood. The receptors here all came from a human donor in good health. Both conserved end residues are part of each CDR3. The D gene is left open where the match is weak. Some rows mark clone size as missing; the rest say once, few, many or name a class of expanded clone.

v_gene	abundance	j_gene	d_gene	CDR3aa	CDR3nt
TRBV7-8	once	TRBJ2-3	NA	CAGSPNRVLGDTQYF	TGTGCCGGCAGCCCGAACAGGGTTCTGGGAGATACGCAGTATTTT
TRBV6-5	NA	TRBJ1-2	NA	CASRNTGLDGYTF	TGTGCCAGCAGAAATACGGGGCTCGACGGCTACACCTTC
TRBV20-1	NA	TRBJ2-7	NA	CSARFGGRHEQYF	TGCAGTGCTAGATTTGGGGGCAGACACGAGCAGTACTTC
TRBV7-8	few	TRBJ2-1	TRBD1	CASSLGRGNSDEQFF	TGTGCCAGCAGCTTGGGCAGGGGGAACAGTGATGAGCAGTTCTTC
TRBV6-6	many	TRBJ2-1	TRBD1	CASSYPRTGSPSEQFF	TGTGCCAGCAGTTACCCCCGGACAGGGTCTCCAAGTGAGCAGTTCTTC
TRBV12-3/TRBV12-4	NA	TRBJ2-7	NA	CASRTDGSYEQYF	TGTGCCAGCAGGACCGACGGCTCCTACGAGCAGTACTTC
TRBV4-2	NA	TRBJ2-3	TRBD2	CASSQFGGESTDTQYF	TGTGCCAGCAGCCAATTTGGGGGGGAGAGCACAGATACGCAGTATTTT
TRBV10-3	NA	TRBJ2-3	TRBD2	CAISMTSGEADTQYF	TGTGCCATCAGTATGACTAGCGGGGAGGCAGATACGCAGTATTTT
TRBV10-3	few	TRBJ2-2	NA	CAISGTGGVTGELFF	TGTGCCATCAGTGGGACTGGGGGTGTCACCGGGGAGCTGTTTTTT
TRBV20-1	NA	TRBJ1-5	NA	CSARVAGTSNQPQHF	TGCAGTGCTAGAGTCGCAGGTACGAGCAATCAGCCCCAGCATTTT
TRBV5-1	few	TRBJ1-1	NA	CASSLALAGDTEAFF	TGCGCCAGCAGCTTGGCTCTTGCAGGGGACACTGAAGCTTTCTTT
TRBV10-3	few	TRBJ2-3	TRBD2	CAISSKRGTSTDTQYF	TGTGCCATCAGTTCTAAGCGGGGCACCAGCACAGATACGCAGTATTTT
TRBV5-1	NA	TRBJ1-4	TRBD1	CASSWDPGQGRLFF	TGCGCCAGCAGCTGGGACCCGGGACAGGGTAGACTGTTTTTT
TRBV6-2/TRBV6-3	many	TRBJ2-7	NA	CASSRRYEQYF	TGTGCCAGCAGCCGGAGGTACGAGCAGTACTTC
TRBV7-8	many	TRBJ2-6	NA	CASRPAVGANVLTF	TGTGCCAGCAGACCAGCTGTAGGGGCCAACGTCCTGACTTTC
TRBV7-9	few	TRBJ2-7	NA	CASSGSGFTYEQYF	TGTGCCAGCAGCGGTAGTGGCTTCACCTACGAGCAGTACTTC
TRBV27	NA	TRBJ1-6	NA	CASAEGQNNSPLHF	TGTGCCAGCGCTGAAGGGCAGAATAATTCACCCCTCCACTTT
TRBV12-3/TRBV12-4	few	TRBJ1-2	NA	CASSTSRVNGYTF	TGTGCCAGCAGTACGAGCCGGGTAAATGGCTACACCTTC
TRBV10-3	NA	TRBJ2-3	TRBD2	CAISSGGRTDTQYF	TGTGCCATCAGTAGCGGGGGACGCACAGATACGCAGTATTTT
TRBV12-3/TRBV12-4	few	TRBJ2-3	TRBD2	CASSWGRDTDTQYF	TGTGCCAGCAGTTGGGGGAGGGACACAGATACGCAGTATTTT
TRBV7-3	NA	TRBJ2-3	TRBD2	CASSWGGGMDTQYF	TGTGCCAGCAGCTGGGGGGGTGGTATGGATACGCAGTATTTT
TRBV7-2	NA	TRBJ2-5	NA	CASSLVPRTETQYF	TGTGCCAGCAGCTTAGTTCCCCGCACAGAGACCCAGTACTTC
TRBV18	NA	TRBJ1-4	NA	CASSPLMATGTNEKLFF	TGTGCCAGCTCACCACTTATGGCAACAGGGACTAATGAAAAACTGTTTTTT
TRBV24-1	few	TRBJ1-2	TRBD1	CATSDRDRGYGYTF	TGTGCCACCAGTGACCGTGACAGGGGCTATGGCTACACCTTC
TRBV4-3	NA	TRBJ2-7	TRBD2	CASSQEETSGVAYEQYF	TGCGCCAGCAGCCAAGAGGAAACTAGCGGGGTTGCATACGAGCAGTACTTC
TRBV5-2	NA	TRBJ1-2	NA	CASNLAEGGLNTF	TGTGCCAGCAACTTAGCGGAGGGGGGGCTAAACACCTTC
TRBV27	NA	TRBJ1-2	TRBD1	CASSSAGTGIGYTF	TGTGCCAGCAGTTCTGCCGGGACAGGGATCGGCTACACCTTC
TRBV28	NA	TRBJ2-7	NA	CASRHPWTSDEQYF	TGTGCCAGCAGGCATCCCTGGACATCAGACGAGCAGTACTTC
TRBV28	many	TRBJ2-5	TRBD2	CASSLGGVVETQYF	TGTGCCAGCAGTTTAGGGGGGGTTGTCGAGACCCAGTACTTC
TRBV12-3/TRBV12-4	NA	TRBJ2-3	TRBD2	CASSLIKGGQGRDTQYF	TGTGCCAGCAGTTTAATCAAGGGAGGGCAGGGAAGAGATACGCAGTATTTT
TRBV6-5	few	TRBJ1-6	NA	CASSYSRSSGLPLHF	TGTGCCAGCAGTTACTCCCGGTCCTCCGGCTTACCCCTCCACTTT
TRBV12-3/TRBV12-4	NA	TRBJ2-3	NA	CANRLTDAQYF	TGTGCCAACAGACTCACAGATGCGCAGTATTTT
TRBV20-1	NA	TRBJ2-7	NA	CSARGWVGLTYEQYF	TGCAGTGCTAGAGGATGGGTTGGCCTAACCTACGAGCAGTACTTC
TRBV20-1	NA	TRBJ2-1	NA	CSAPEVGEQFF	TGCAGTGCTCCAGAGGTGGGTGAGCAGTTCTTC
TRBV6-5	few	TRBJ2-7	NA	CASSEGGRRVYF	TGTGCCAGCAGTGAGGGAGGTCGAAGGGTGTACTTC
TRBV20-1	few	TRBJ1-1	NA	CSARDRRLNTGAFF	TGCAGTGCTAGAGATAGGAGGCTGAACACTGGAGCTTTCTTT
TRBV20-1	NA	TRBJ2-7	TRBD2	CSAIAGGNTYEQYF	TGCAGTGCTATCGCGGGGGGAAATACCTACGAGCAGTACTTC
TRBV9	NA	TRBJ1-1	NA	CASSVGTQTEAFF	TGTGCCAGCAGCGTTGGGACTCAAACTGAAGCTTTCTTT
TRBV7-2	NA	TRBJ2-3	TRBD2	CASSWSSGGVTDTQYF	TGTGCCAGCAGCTGGTCTAGCGGGGGGGTCACAGATACGCAGTATTTT
TRBV6-5	NA	TRBJ2-7	NA	CASTSAYGPQYF	TGTGCCAGCACGTCCGCTTATGGGCCCCAGTACTTC
TRBV6-2/TRBV6-3	few	TRBJ2-5	NA	CASRHGLAMETQYF	TGTGCCAGCAGGCATGGGCTAGCGATGGAGACCCAGTACTTC
TRBV5-1	few	TRBJ1-1	NA	CASSWGRRGGGTEAFF	TGCGCCAGCAGCTGGGGTCGGAGGGGAGGGGGCACTGAAGCTTTCTTT
TRBV27	NA	TRBJ1-2	TRBD1	CASSLSGTGNGYTF	TGTGCCAGCAGTTTATCGGGGACAGGGAATGGCTACACCTTC
TRBV12-3/TRBV12-4	NA	TRBJ2-7	NA	CASTISPDSSEQYF	TGTGCCAGCACCATATCTCCAGACAGTTCGGAGCAGTACTTC
TRBV6-2/TRBV6-3	NA	TRBJ2-1	NA	CASSYLHDRRGKRGNEQFF	TGTGCCAGCAGTTACTTACACGACAGGAGGGGCAAAAGGGGCAATGAGCAGTTCTTC
TRBV7-2	many	TRBJ2-3	NA	CASSLLGSYTDTQYF	TGTGCCAGCAGCTTGCTAGGGTCGTACACAGATACGCAGTATTTT
TRBV6-2/TRBV6-3	NA	TRBJ1-1	NA	CASTSVGNTEAFF	TGTGCCAGCACCTCGGTCGGGAACACTGAAGCTTTCTTT
TRBV20-1	NA	TRBJ1-5	NA	CSARDGARNDQPQHF	TGCAGTGCTAGAGACGGGGCCCGCAACGATCAGCCCCAGCATTTT
TRBV7-9	few	TRBJ2-5	NA	CASSFGQAGDQYF	TGTGCCAGCAGCTTTGGCCAGGCCGGCGACCAGTACTTC
TRBV6-1	NA	TRBJ1-2	NA	CASSALGANYGYTF	TGTGCCAGCAGTGCCCTCGGGGCTAACTATGGCTACACCTTC
TRBV28	NA	TRBJ2-1	TRBD2	CASSRYLAENHNEQFF	TGTGCCAGCAGCCGATATCTAGCGGAGAATCACAATGAGCAGTTCTTC
TRBV2	NA	TRBJ1-5	NA	CASSDKGFYNQPQHF	TGTGCCAGCAGTGATAAGGGGTTTTACAATCAGCCCCAGCATTTT
TRBV20-1	NA	TRBJ1-1	NA	CSARHDPNTEAFF	TGCAGTGCCAGACATGATCCGAACACTGAAGCTTTCTTT